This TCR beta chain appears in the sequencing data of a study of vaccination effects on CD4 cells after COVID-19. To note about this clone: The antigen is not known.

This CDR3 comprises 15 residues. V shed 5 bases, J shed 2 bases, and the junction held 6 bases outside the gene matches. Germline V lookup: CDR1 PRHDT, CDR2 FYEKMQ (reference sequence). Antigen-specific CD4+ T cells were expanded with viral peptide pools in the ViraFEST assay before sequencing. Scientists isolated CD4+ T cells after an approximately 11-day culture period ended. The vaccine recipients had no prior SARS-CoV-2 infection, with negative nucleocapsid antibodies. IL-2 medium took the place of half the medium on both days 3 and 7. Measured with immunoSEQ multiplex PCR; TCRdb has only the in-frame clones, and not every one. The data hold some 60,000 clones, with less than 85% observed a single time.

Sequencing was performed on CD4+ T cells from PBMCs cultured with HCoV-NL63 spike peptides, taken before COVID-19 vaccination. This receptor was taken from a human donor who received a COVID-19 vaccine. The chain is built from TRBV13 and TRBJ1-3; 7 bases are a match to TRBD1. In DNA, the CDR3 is TGTGCCAGCAGCGTCGACAGGGACCCTGGAAACACCATATATTTT. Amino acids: CASSVDRDPGNTIYF. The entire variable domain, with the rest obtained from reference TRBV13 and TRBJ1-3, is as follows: AAGVIQSPRHLIKEKRETATLKCYPIPRHDTVYWYQQGPGQDPQFLISFYEKMQSDKGSIPDRFSAQQFSDYHSELNMSSLELGDSALYFCASSVDRDPGNTIYFGEGSWLTVV.